This TCR beta chain emerged from a study of cytomegalovirus exposure and HLA in healthy donors. This CDR3 has 14 residues. Trimming left V 7 bases short and J 4 bases short, with 14 bases between. Germline-derived CDR1 and CDR2 are MNHEY and SVGAGI. Findings and limits, study-wide: The Asian-associated ancestry cluster reportedly had fewer N-insertions than the 666-donor mean in a later analysis.

Primers for the PCR totalled 60 Vbeta and 13 Jbeta. Original methodology: A follow-up analysis tallied 86 million or so unique TCR beta chains, roughly 11 million shared. TCRdb's copy holds only in-frame clones and misses some; the assay was immunoSEQ multiplex PCR. V, J and clone size were drawn from that table, and D and trimming were deduced from the DNA. Of approximately 150,000 clones detected, approximately 78% appear once; the ten largest clones hold about 2.5%. This clone showed up just a few times. As yet, its antigen is unknown. The TCR originated in a woman aged 18-29 years in good health and CMV-seropositive. Sequencing used PBMCs. The chain uses TRBV6-5 and TRBJ1-5, with D maybe TRBD1 (5 bases). This chain's CDR3 is CASILTGGNQPQHF. The CDR3 DNA reads as TGTGCCAGCATCTTAACCGGGGGGAATCAGCCCCAGCATTTT.